This T cell receptor (beta chain) was sequenced for a study of spatial heterogeneity in lung cancer. About the study: The study observed each unique TCR and UMI combination more than ten times on average in raw reads.

Study-level results: Ubiquitous and regional nonsynonymous mutations were each tracked by the matching count of ubiquitous or regional expanded TCRs. It was found that expanded intratumoral alpha and beta TCR counts tracked tumor mutation counts. Estimation of coverage gave values of about 7.1% for alpha and 13% for beta chains in tumor T cells.

This clonotype was found many times. Its antigen is unidentified. Regarding time point: sample taken at primary tumor resection. Samples came from about 72 TRACERx patients with untreated early-stage lung cancer. TCRdb processed the 5' RACE reads anew with MiXCR; each CDR3 protein has one entry. The table lists 8,700 or so distinct CDR3 sequences, roughly an eighth of them singletons. The length of the CDR3 is 15 residues. Germline V gene sequence: CDR1 SGHRS, CDR2 YFSETQ. The V and J ends lost 2 bases and 5 bases, in that order; junction bases with no gene match: 7. The TCR comes from a male donor with early-stage non-small cell lung cancer. V is TRBV5-1 and J is TRBJ2-3; 8 bases fit TRBD1. The starting material was lung tumor tissue, obtained at surgery. The CDR3 DNA reads TGCGCCAGCAGCTTTCAGGGGGCGAGTGGAGATACGCAGTATTTT. It translates to CASSFQGASGDTQYF.